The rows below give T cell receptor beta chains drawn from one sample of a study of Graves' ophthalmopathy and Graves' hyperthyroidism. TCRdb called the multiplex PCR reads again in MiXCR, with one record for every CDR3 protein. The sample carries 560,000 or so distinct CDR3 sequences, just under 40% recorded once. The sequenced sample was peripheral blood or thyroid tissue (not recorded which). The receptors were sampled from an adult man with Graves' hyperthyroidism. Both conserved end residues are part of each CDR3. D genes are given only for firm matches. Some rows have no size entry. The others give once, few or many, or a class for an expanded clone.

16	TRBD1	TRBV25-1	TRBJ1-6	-	CASSDPGTGGFSPLHF	TGTGCCAGCAGTGATCCCGGGACAGGGGGTTTTTCACCCCTCCACTTT
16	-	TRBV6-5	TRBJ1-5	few	CASSEAGLGGPQPQHF	TGTGCCAGCAGTGAAGCGGGGCTTGGGGGCCCTCAGCCCCAGCATTTT
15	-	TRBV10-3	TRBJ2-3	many	CAISDVGHRTDTQYF	TGTGCCATCAGTGATGTAGGACATCGGACAGATACGCAGTATTTT
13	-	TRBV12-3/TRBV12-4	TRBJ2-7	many	CASSIWGWYEQYF	TGTGCCAGCAGCATTTGGGGGTGGTACGAGCAGTACTTC
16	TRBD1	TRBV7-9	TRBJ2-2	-	CASSSRQGADTGELFF	TGTGCCAGCAGCTCCCGACAGGGGGCGGACACCGGGGAGCTGTTTTTT
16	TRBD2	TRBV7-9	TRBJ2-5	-	CASSLLGSGGQETQYF	TGTGCCAGCAGCTTACTGGGTAGCGGGGGCCAAGAGACCCAGTACTTC
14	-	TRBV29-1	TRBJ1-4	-	CSVGGSAAYEKLFF	TGCAGCGTTGGGGGGTCTGCGGCGTATGAAAAACTGTTTTTT
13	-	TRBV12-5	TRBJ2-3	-	CASSPDSEDTQYF	TGTGCCAGCAGCCCGGACAGTGAAGATACGCAGTATTTT
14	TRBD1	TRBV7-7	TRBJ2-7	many	CASSMGTGSHEQYF	TGTGCTAGCAGTATGGGGACAGGGAGCCACGAGCAGTACTTC
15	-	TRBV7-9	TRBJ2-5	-	CASSLGGGHQETQYF	TGCGCCAGCAGCTTGGGTGGGGGGCACCAAGAGACCCAGTACTTC
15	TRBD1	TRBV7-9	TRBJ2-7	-	CASGATDRGDYEQYF	TGTGCCAGCGGAGCCACGGACAGGGGGGACTACGAGCAGTACTTC
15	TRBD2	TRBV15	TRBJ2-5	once	CATSTLGLAGETQCF	TGTGCCACCAGCACGCTTGGACTAGCGGGAGAGACCCAGTGCTTC
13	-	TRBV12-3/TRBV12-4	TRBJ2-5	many	CASSFRGWETQYF	TGTGCCAGCAGTTTTCGCGGGTGGGAGACCCAGTACTTC
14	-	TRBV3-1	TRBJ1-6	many	CASSQGHKNSPLHF	TGTGCCAGCAGCCAAGGACATAAGAATTCACCCCTCCACTTT
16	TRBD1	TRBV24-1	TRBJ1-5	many	CATSATGQGSNQPQHF	TGTGCCACCAGTGCCACGGGACAGGGGAGCAATCAGCCCCAGCATTTT
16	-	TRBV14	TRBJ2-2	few	CASSQELGLATGELFF	TGTGCCAGCAGCCAAGAATTAGGGCTGGCCACCGGGGAGCTGTTTTTT
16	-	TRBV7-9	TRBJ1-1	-	CASSTGGGLMNTEAFF	TGCGCCAGCAGCACAGGAGGGGGGCTGATGAACACTGAAGCTTTCTTT
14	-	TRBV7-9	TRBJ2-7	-	CASSQDLDSHEQYF	TGTGCCAGCAGCCAAGATTTAGACTCCCACGAGCAGTACTTC
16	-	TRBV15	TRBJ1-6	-	CATSRARVGDGSPLHF	TGTGCCACCAGCAGAGCCAGGGTGGGGGACGGTTCACCCCTCCACTTT
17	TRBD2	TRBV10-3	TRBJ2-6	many	CAIRGLAGNSGANVLTF	TGTGCCATCAGGGGACTAGCGGGGAACTCTGGGGCCAACGTCCTGACTTTC